This TCR beta chain was obtained from a study of cytomegalovirus exposure and HLA in healthy donors. The CDR3 extends over 14 amino acids. The germline V gene encodes CDR1 KGHSH and CDR2 LQKENI. V was pared by 6 bases and J by 5 bases, with 6 bases of the junction left unmatched. Sequencing used immunoSEQ multiplex PCR; TCRdb keeps in-frame clones, though not all of them. The data contain 120,000 or so clones, around 90% of them seen just once; the ten biggest clones take up 1.5% to 2%. Material for sequencing was PBMCs. V usage is TRBV18 and J usage is TRBJ2-5; TRBD1 matches at 10 bases. This receptor was taken from a woman younger than 30 in good health and CMV-seronegative. The CDR3 DNA sequence: TGTGCCAGCTCTGGGACAGGGGTCATGGAGACCCAGTACTTC. This translates into CASSGTGVMETQYF. The full variable domain, its missing parts supplied by reference TRBV18 and TRBJ2-5, is NAGVMQNPRHLVRRRGQEARLRCSPMKGHSHVYWYRQLPEEGLKFMVYLQKENIIDESGMPKERFSAEFPKEGPSILRIQQVVRGDSAAYFCASSGTGVMETQYFGPGTRLLVL.